This is a list of T cell receptor beta chains from one sample in a study of OX40 agonist ivuxolimab in advanced cancers. Method: immunoSEQ multiplex PCR; TCRdb's copy keeps in-frame clones and lacks some. In the table there are tens of thousands of clones, around 83% of which are singletons. The sequences come from CD4+ or CD8+ T cells sorted from blood, collected in a trial of the OX40 agonist ivuxolimab. These receptors all come from an adult with an advanced solid tumor such as melanoma, head and neck, liver or kidney cancer. CDR3s include the opening cysteine and the closing phenylalanine or tryptophan. The order of the fields is CDR3 DNA, CDR3 protein, clone size, D gene, J gene, V gene. The D gene is left open where the match is weak. Some rows mark clone size as missing; the rest say once, few, many or name a class of expanded clone.

DNA: TGTGCCAGCAGCCTAGATGTGAAAGAGCAGTACTTC
CDR3: CASSLDVKEQYF
size: .
D: .
J: TRBJ2-7
V: TRBV7-9

DNA: TGTGCCAGCAGCTTAGCGTGGACCCGCGGCGCAGATACGCAGTATTTT
CDR3: CASSLAWTRGADTQYF
size: .
D: .
J: TRBJ2-3
V: TRBV7-2

DNA: TGTGCCATCTCAGGGATCACTGAAGCTTTCTTT
CDR3: CAISGITEAFF
size: .
D: .
J: TRBJ1-1
V: TRBV10-3

DNA: TGCGCCAGCAGCCCAAAAGACAGCTCTGGAAACACCATATATTTT
CDR3: CASSPKDSSGNTIYF
size: .
D: .
J: TRBJ1-3
V: TRBV5-1

DNA: TGTGCCAGCTCATCCGGACAGGGAATCGGTATGAACACTGAAGCTTTCTTT
CDR3: CASSSGQGIGMNTEAFF
size: .
D: TRBD1
J: TRBJ1-1
V: TRBV18

DNA: TGTGCCAGCAGCTCTCTAGCGGGGGGGCGCTACACAGATACGCAGTATTTT
CDR3: CASSSLAGGRYTDTQYF
size: .
D: TRBD2
J: TRBJ2-3
V: TRBV5-6

DNA: TGTGCCAGCAGAGAGGGGGGGCCGAACACCGGGGAGCTGTTTTTT
CDR3: CASREGGPNTGELFF
size: .
D: .
J: TRBJ2-2
V: TRBV9

DNA: TGTGCCAGCGCCCGGACAGGGAACACTGAAGCTTTCTTT
CDR3: CASARTGNTEAFF
size: .
D: TRBD1
J: TRBJ1-1
V: TRBV11-3

DNA: TGTGCCAGCAGCTTAAGAGAGACAGGTGGCGAGCAGTACTTC
CDR3: CASSLRETGGEQYF
size: .
D: .
J: TRBJ2-7
V: TRBV7-6

DNA: TGCGCCAGCAGCCAACCTGAGGGGAACATTCAGTACTTC
CDR3: CASSQPEGNIQYF
size: .
D: .
J: TRBJ2-4
V: TRBV4-1

DNA: TGTGCCAGCAGTTTTTCGGGGGGCAATGAGCAGTTCTTC
CDR3: CASSFSGGNEQFF
size: once
D: TRBD2
J: TRBJ2-1
V: TRBV28

DNA: TGTGCCAGCAGCTTAATGGAGGGGGCGGGCTACACCTTC
CDR3: CASSLMEGAGYTF
size: .
D: TRBD1
J: TRBJ1-2
V: TRBV7-9

DNA: TGTGCCAGTAGGGACAGGGGGAGCAATCAGCCCCAGCATTTT
CDR3: CASRDRGSNQPQHF
size: .
D: TRBD1
J: TRBJ1-5
V: TRBV19

DNA: TGTGCCAGCAGCCCAGACCCCGGACAGGATAATGAAAAACTGTTTTTT
CDR3: CASSPDPGQDNEKLFF
size: .
D: TRBD1
J: TRBJ1-4
V: TRBV7-6

DNA: TGTGCCAGTACCGGGACAGGGAAAAAAAGTGGCTACACCTTC
CDR3: CASTGTGKKSGYTF
size: .
D: TRBD1
J: TRBJ1-2
V: TRBV19

DNA: TGTGCCAGCCGACTCAACAATCAGCCCCAGCATTTT
CDR3: CASRLNNQPQHF
size: few
D: .
J: TRBJ1-5
V: TRBV28

DNA: TGTGCCACCGCGGAGGGAGGAGGGCAGCCCCAGCATTTT
CDR3: CATAEGGGQPQHF
size: .
D: .
J: TRBJ1-5
V: TRBV19

DNA: TGCGCCAGCCGAGAGGGTAGGCGAGACTTTGGCTACACCTTC
CDR3: CASREGRRDFGYTF
size: .
D: .
J: TRBJ1-2
V: TRBV10-2

DNA: TGTGCCTGGAGCGCGGGACATGGCTACACCTTC
CDR3: CAWSAGHGYTF
size: .
D: .
J: TRBJ1-2
V: TRBV30

DNA: TGTGCCAGTAGTATCTCTGGGGCCAACGTCCTGACTTTC
CDR3: CASSISGANVLTF
size: .
D: .
J: TRBJ2-6
V: TRBV19

DNA: TGTGCCAGCAGCCTTTTAGAACGCACGGAAAAACTGTTTTTT
CDR3: CASSLLERTEKLFF
size: .
D: .
J: TRBJ1-4
V: TRBV7-9

DNA: TGTGCCAGCAGCTTAGAGTTGACCTACGAGCAGTACTTC
CDR3: CASSLELTYEQYF
size: few
D: .
J: TRBJ2-7
V: TRBV7-9

DNA: TGCGCCAGCAGCCATCAACTCGGGAGCCAAGAGACCCAGTACTTC
CDR3: CASSHQLGSQETQYF
size: once
D: .
J: TRBJ2-5
V: TRBV4-3

DNA: TGCGCCAGCAGCCAGGGACAGGGTCCTCTGGACGGCTACACCTTC
CDR3: CASSQGQGPLDGYTF
size: .
D: TRBD1
J: TRBJ1-2
V: TRBV4-3

DNA: TGTGCCAGCAGCCTTACGAGGGCGGGGACCGGGGAGCTGTTTTTT
CDR3: CASSLTRAGTGELFF
size: .
D: .
J: TRBJ2-2
V: TRBV7-9

DNA: TGTGCCAGCAGGACTAGCGGGGGACCGGGGAACATTCAGTACTTC
CDR3: CASRTSGGPGNIQYF
size: .
D: TRBD2
J: TRBJ2-4
V: TRBV2

DNA: TGTGCCAGCCCAAGACAGGGATTCACTGAAGCTTTCTTT
CDR3: CASPRQGFTEAFF
size: .
D: TRBD1
J: TRBJ1-1
V: TRBV2

DNA: TGTGCCAGCAGTACCCTAGCGGGAGTTCACGAGCAGTACTTC
CDR3: CASSTLAGVHEQYF
size: .
D: TRBD2
J: TRBJ2-7
V: TRBV6-5

DNA: TGTGCCAGCAGCTTGAGAGACAGAGGGGGAGAGCAGTTCTTC
CDR3: CASSLRDRGGEQFF
size: .
D: .
J: TRBJ2-1
V: TRBV5-4

DNA: TGTGCCAGCAGCACTGGGACTAGCGGTCCCCAAGAGACCCAGTACTTC
CDR3: CASSTGTSGPQETQYF
size: .
D: TRBD2
J: TRBJ2-5
V: TRBV7-9

DNA: TGCGCCAGCAGCCGCTCGGGTAACACCGGGGAGCTGTTTTTT
CDR3: CASSRSGNTGELFF
size: .
D: .
J: TRBJ2-2
V: TRBV5-1

DNA: TGTGCCAGCAGCAGACAGACAGATACGCAGTATTTT
CDR3: CASSRQTDTQYF
size: .
D: .
J: TRBJ2-3
V: TRBV11-3

DNA: TGTGCCAGCAGTTTTAGTAACCCCTCCTACAATGAGCAGTTCTTC
CDR3: CASSFSNPSYNEQFF
size: .
D: .
J: TRBJ2-1
V: TRBV28

DNA: TGTGCCAGCAGCTTAAGGCGGGGGGGCCTCAATGAGCAGTTCTTC
CDR3: CASSLRRGGLNEQFF
size: .
D: TRBD2
J: TRBJ2-1
V: TRBV7-3

DNA: TGTGCCAGCAGCTCGTTGGGGGGAAGCACAGATACGCAGTATTTT
CDR3: CASSSLGGSTDTQYF
size: .
D: .
J: TRBJ2-3
V: TRBV7-8

DNA: TGTGCCAGCAGTGAAGCGTGGGAGACCCAGTACTTC
CDR3: CASSEAWETQYF
size: .
D: .
J: TRBJ2-5
V: TRBV6-1

DNA: TGTGCCAGCAGCCCCCTGACAGGGGGCTCTGGAAACACCATATATTTT
CDR3: CASSPLTGGSGNTIYF
size: .
D: TRBD1
J: TRBJ1-3
V: TRBV7-2

DNA: TGTGCCAGCAGCTTGGGACAGGGTGGGAGCTCCTACAATGAGCAGTTCTTC
CDR3: CASSLGQGGSSYNEQFF
size: .
D: TRBD1
J: TRBJ2-1
V: TRBV7-9

DNA: TGTGCCAGCAGCTTAGCGGGCAGCTCTGGAAACACCATATATTTT
CDR3: CASSLAGSSGNTIYF
size: .
D: .
J: TRBJ1-3
V: TRBV7-2

DNA: TGTGCCAGCAGCCAGCAAGAGACCCAGTACTTC
CDR3: CASSQQETQYF
size: .
D: .
J: TRBJ2-5
V: TRBV7-9

DNA: TGTGCCAGCAGCTTCTTTACCTCCCCGACCAATGAGCAGTTCTTC
CDR3: CASSFFTSPTNEQFF
size: .
D: .
J: TRBJ2-1
V: TRBV7-9

DNA: TGTGCCAGCAGCAGCGACCGGGGCCCGGAGACCCAGTACTTC
CDR3: CASSSDRGPETQYF
size: .
D: .
J: TRBJ2-5
V: TRBV5-4

DNA: TGCAGGACTAACTATGGCTACACCTTC
CDR3: CRTNYGYTF
size: .
D: .
J: TRBJ1-2
V: TRBV20-1

DNA: TGTGCCAGCAGCTATGGGACGGTGGATCAGCCCCAGCATTTT
CDR3: CASSYGTVDQPQHF
size: .
D: .
J: TRBJ1-5
V: TRBV5-5

DNA: TGCGCCAGCAGCCCAGTCAGCAACTGGGAGCAGTTCTTC
CDR3: CASSPVSNWEQFF
size: .
D: .
J: TRBJ2-1
V: TRBV5-1

DNA: TGTGCCAGCAGCTTGGTGGTACAAGAGACCCAGTACTTC
CDR3: CASSLVVQETQYF
size: .
D: .
J: TRBJ2-5
V: TRBV5-6

DNA: TGTGCCTGGAGTGTAAACAGGGAAATCGAGCAGTACTTC
CDR3: CAWSVNREIEQYF
size: .
D: .
J: TRBJ2-7
V: TRBV30

DNA: TGTGCCAGCAGTGAGACTAGCAGGGGGGAGACCCAGTACTTC
CDR3: CASSETSRGETQYF
size: .
D: .
J: TRBJ2-5
V: TRBV27

DNA: TGTGCCAGCAGTGATCGGGGCGTAGGAAGTAATGAAAAACTGTTTTTT
CDR3: CASSDRGVGSNEKLFF
size: .
D: .
J: TRBJ1-4
V: TRBV6-1

DNA: TGTGCCAGCAGCTTAGACGGAACTGGAAACACCATATATTTT
CDR3: CASSLDGTGNTIYF
size: .
D: .
J: TRBJ1-3
V: TRBV7-2

DNA: TGTGCCATCAGTGAGTGGGACAGGGGTAAGACCCAGTACTTC
CDR3: CAISEWDRGKTQYF
size: .
D: TRBD1
J: TRBJ2-5
V: TRBV10-3

DNA: TGTGCCTGGTCCCGGACTAGCGGGAGGTATGGGCAGTACTTC
CDR3: CAWSRTSGRYGQYF
size: .
D: TRBD2
J: TRBJ2-7
V: TRBV30

DNA: TGTGCCACCAGCAGAGATTGGAAGGGGGGACTCCTAGACACTGAAGCTTTCTTT
CDR3: CATSRDWKGGLLDTEAFF
size: .
D: .
J: TRBJ1-1
V: TRBV15